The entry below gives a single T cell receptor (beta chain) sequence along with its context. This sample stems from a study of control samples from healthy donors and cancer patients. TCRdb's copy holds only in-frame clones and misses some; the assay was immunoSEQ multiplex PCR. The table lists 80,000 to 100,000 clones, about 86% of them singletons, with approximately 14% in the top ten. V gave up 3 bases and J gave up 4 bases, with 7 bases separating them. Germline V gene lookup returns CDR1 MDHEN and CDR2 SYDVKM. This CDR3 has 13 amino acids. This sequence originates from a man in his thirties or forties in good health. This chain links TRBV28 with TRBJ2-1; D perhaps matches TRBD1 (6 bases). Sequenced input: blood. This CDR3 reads CASSLGQYNEQFF. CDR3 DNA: TGTGCCAGCAGTTTGGGACAATACAATGAGCAGTTCTTC.